The T cell receptor (beta chain) under discussion was sequenced for a study of T cell changes during pregnancy in multiple sclerosis. The germline gives CDR1 SGHVS, CDR2 FNYEAQ. This CDR3 region has 13 residues. Germline trimming cut 5 bases from V and 3 bases from J; bases unmatched to any gene: 4. Assay used: immunoSEQ multiplex PCR; TCRdb lists only in-frame clones, some missing. The table has 15,000 to 20,000 clones, over 75% seen once. This chain joins TRBV7-6 and TRBJ2-7; 7 nucleotides agree with TRBD1. The starting material was CD8+ T cells from peripheral blood mononuclear cells, obtained after pregnancy. This clonotype was obtained from a female donor in good health, enrolled as a control in a pregnancy study. The CDR3 sequence is CASSLGQIYEQYF. The CDR3 coding sequence is TGTGCCAGCAGCCTGGGACAGATCTACGAGCAGTACTTC.